The clone carrying this T cell receptor beta chain was recorded only once. The sample originates from a study of blood T cell repertoires in COVID-19. Overall study context: Acute and convalescent COVID-19 samples came from the United States, Italy and Spain. T cells, B-cell-depleted T cells, or PBMCs supplied cDNA or gDNA.

Germline V lookup: CDR1 SNHLY, CDR2 FYNNEI. The CDR3 is made up of 16 amino acids. Trimming removed 7 bases at V and 0 bases at J, with 16 bases between. As originally analysed: The assay estimated nucleated cells by amplifying reference gene primers. Using immunoSEQ multiplex PCR, the repertoire was profiled, and TCRdb retains in-frame clones only, with some absent. D and trimming were read from the DNA, whereas the V and J calls and clone size are those reported in that table. The sample has about 36,000 clones, 85% seen once; the top ten hold roughly 5%. The chain couples TRBV2 to TRBJ1-5; D is ambiguous. The sequence was obtained from a man in his fifties or sixties with active COVID-19. The sequenced material came from peripheral blood. The CDR3 sequence is CASTRWPGYSNQPQHF. The CDR3 nucleotides read TGTGCCAGCACCCGATGGCCGGGTTATAGCAATCAGCCCCAGCATTTT.